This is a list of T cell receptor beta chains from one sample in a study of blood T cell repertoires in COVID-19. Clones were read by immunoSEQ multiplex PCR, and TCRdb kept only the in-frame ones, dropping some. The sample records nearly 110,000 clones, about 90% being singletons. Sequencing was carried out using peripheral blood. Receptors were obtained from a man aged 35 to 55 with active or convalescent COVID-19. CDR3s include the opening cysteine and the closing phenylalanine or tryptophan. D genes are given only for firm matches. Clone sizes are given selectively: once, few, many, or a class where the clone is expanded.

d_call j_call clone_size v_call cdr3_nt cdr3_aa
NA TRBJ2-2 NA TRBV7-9 TGTGCCAGCAGGGAAACTAGCCCGAACACCGGGGAGCTGTTTTTT CASRETSPNTGELFF
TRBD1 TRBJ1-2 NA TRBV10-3 TGTGCCATCAGTCCCGGGACAGGGGATGGCTACACCTTC CAISPGTGDGYTF
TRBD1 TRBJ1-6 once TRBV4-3 TGCGCCAGCAGCCGAACTACAACAGGGGGAGGGTCACCCCTCCACTTT CASSRTTTGGGSPLHF
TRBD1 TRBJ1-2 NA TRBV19 TGTGCCAGTTCAACCGGGACAGGGCTATATGGCTACACCTTC CASSTGTGLYGYTF
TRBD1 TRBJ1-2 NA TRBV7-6 TGTGCCAGCAGCTTAGAGACAGGGATAAACTATGGCTACACCTTC CASSLETGINYGYTF
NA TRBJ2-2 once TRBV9 TGTGCCAGCAGCGTAGGGGGTAGAGGGTTCGGCGGGGAGCTGTTTTTT CASSVGGRGFGGELFF
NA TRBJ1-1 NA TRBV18 TGTGCCAGCTCTACCACTACGGTCTTGAACACTGAAGCTTTCTTT CASSTTTVLNTEAFF
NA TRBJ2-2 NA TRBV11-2 TGTGCCAGCAGCTGGGACTCTAACACCGGGGAGCTGTTTTTT CASSWDSNTGELFF
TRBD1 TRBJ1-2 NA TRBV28 TGTGCCAGCAGTTCCGGACAGGGTATTGGCTACACCTTC CASSSGQGIGYTF
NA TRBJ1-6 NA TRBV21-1 TGTGCCAGCTCGATACTTCCACCTTACTTCACCTCCGGAGGGGTAAATAATTCACCCCTCCACTTT CASSILPPYFTSGGVNNSPLHF
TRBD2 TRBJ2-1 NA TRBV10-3 TGTGCCATCAACACGGGAGGGCCCTCGGGTGAGCAGTTCTTC CAINTGGPSGEQFF
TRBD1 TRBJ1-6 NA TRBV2 TGTGCCAGCACTATAGACAGGGTAGATTCACCCCTCCACTTT CASTIDRVDSPLHF
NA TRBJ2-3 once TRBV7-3 TGTGCCAGCAGCTTTGCCTATACAGATACGCAGTATTTT CASSFAYTDTQYF
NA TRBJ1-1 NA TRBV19 TGTGCCAGTAGTGCGGGACGGACGCACACTGAAGCTTTCTTT CASSAGRTHTEAFF
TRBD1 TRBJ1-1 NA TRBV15 TGTGCCACCAGCAGCAGGACAGGGGTGAACACTGAAGCTTTCTTT CATSSRTGVNTEAFF
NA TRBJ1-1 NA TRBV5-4 TGTGCCAGCAGCTTGGTATCCGTGAACACTGAAGCTTTCTTT CASSLVSVNTEAFF
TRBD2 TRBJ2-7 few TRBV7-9 TGTGCCAGCAGCCGGGGAGGGGAGGTTTACGAGCAGTACTTC CASSRGGEVYEQYF
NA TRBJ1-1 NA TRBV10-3 TGTGCCATCAAACTTGAACAGGGAAACACTGAAGCTTTCTTT CAIKLEQGNTEAFF
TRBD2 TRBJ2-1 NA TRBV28 TGTGCCAGCAGTTTAGGACTAGCGGGCAATGAGCAGTTCTTC CASSLGLAGNEQFF
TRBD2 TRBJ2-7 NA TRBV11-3 TGTGCCAGCAGCTTATGGAGCGGGGAGGAGCAGTACTTC CASSLWSGEEQYF
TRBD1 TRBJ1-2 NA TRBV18 TGTGCCAGCTCACCGGGGACAGGCCCTAACTATGGCTACACCTTC CASSPGTGPNYGYTF
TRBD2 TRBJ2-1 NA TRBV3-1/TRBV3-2 TGTGCCAGCAGCCCCCAACTACTAGCGTCGAATGAGCAGTTCTTC CASSPQLLASNEQFF
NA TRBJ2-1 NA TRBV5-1 TGCGCCAGCACCTTACTGATCGGCGGCCGCTCCTACAATGAGCAGTTCTTC CASTLLIGGRSYNEQFF
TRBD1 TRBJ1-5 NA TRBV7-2 TGTGCCAGCAGCTTAGCCGCGGGACAGATCAATCAGCCCCAGCATTTT CASSLAAGQINQPQHF
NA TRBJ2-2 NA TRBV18 TGTGCCAGCTCACCGTCACGACAGGTCCCCGGGGAGCTGTTTTTT CASSPSRQVPGELFF
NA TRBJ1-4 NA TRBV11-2 TGTGCCAGCAGCTTACTCGGTTTCGCAACTAATGAAAAACTGTTTTTT CASSLLGFATNEKLFF
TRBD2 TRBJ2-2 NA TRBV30 TGTGCCTGGACAATTAGCGGGGGACTCACCGGGGAGCTGTTTTTT CAWTISGGLTGELFF
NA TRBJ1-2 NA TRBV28 TGTGCCAGCCATGGGTCAGGGCTTGGCTACACCTTC CASHGSGLGYTF
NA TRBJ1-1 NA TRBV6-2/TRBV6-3 TGTGCCAGCAGTTACGGAGGGGCCAAAAGAACCAGCAACACTGAAGCTTTCTTT CASSYGGAKRTSNTEAFF
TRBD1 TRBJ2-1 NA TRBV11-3 TGTGCCAGCAGCCCCAGGGGGTCGATTAATGAGCAGTTCTTC CASSPRGSINEQFF
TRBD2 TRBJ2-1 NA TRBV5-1 TGCGCCAGTAATAGCGGGGCGAGCTCCTACAATGAGCAGTTCTTC CASNSGASSYNEQFF
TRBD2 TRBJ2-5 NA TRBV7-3 TGTGCCAGCAGCTTAGGAGGGAGCGGGAGGGCCGAGACCCAGTACTTC CASSLGGSGRAETQYF
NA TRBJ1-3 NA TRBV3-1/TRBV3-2 TGTGCCAGCAGCCGCGCGGGCACCATATATTTT CASSRAGTIYF
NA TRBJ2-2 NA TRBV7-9 TGTGCCAGCACCCGCAGCTTGTCAGAGGGAAACACCGGGGAGCTGTTTTTT CASTRSLSEGNTGELFF
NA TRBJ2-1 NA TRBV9 TGTGCCAGCAGCGCTGGGAACTCGGGGGTAAATGAGCAGTTCTTC CASSAGNSGVNEQFF
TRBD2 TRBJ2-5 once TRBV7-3 TGTGCCAGCAGCCCAAGACTAGCGGAAGAGACCCAGTACTTC CASSPRLAEETQYF
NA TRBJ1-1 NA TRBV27 TGTGCCAGCAGTTTATCGAGTCAGGGGAACACTGAAGCTTTCTTT CASSLSSQGNTEAFF
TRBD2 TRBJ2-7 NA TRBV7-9 TGTGCCAGCAGCGCGGGACTAGCGGGCTGGTACGAGCAGTACTTC CASSAGLAGWYEQYF
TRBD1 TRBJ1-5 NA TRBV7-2 TGTGCCAGCAGAACAGGGGGCCATCAGCCCCAGCATTTT CASRTGGHQPQHF
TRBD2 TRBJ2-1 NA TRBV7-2 TGTGCCAGCAGCTTAGTTTTGTTGTCTAGCGGAGCCAATGAGCAGTTCTTC CASSLVLLSSGANEQFF
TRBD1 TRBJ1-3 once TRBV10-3 TGTGCCATCAGTTCCACAGGGGGCGTTGGAAACACCATATATTTT CAISSTGGVGNTIYF
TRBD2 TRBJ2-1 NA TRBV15 TGTGCCACCAGCAGACCCGGGACTAGCGACAATGAGCAGTTCTTC CATSRPGTSDNEQFF
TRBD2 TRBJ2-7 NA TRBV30 TGTGCCTGGAGTGAGACTAGCGGGAGTTTCTACGAGCAGTACTTC CAWSETSGSFYEQYF
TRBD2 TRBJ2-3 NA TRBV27 TGTGCCAGCAGTTATCCAGCGGGAGATGGGACAGATACGCAGTATTTT CASSYPAGDGTDTQYF
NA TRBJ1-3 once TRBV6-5 TGTGCCAGCAGCCCGACACCGAACTCTGGAAACACCATATATTTT CASSPTPNSGNTIYF
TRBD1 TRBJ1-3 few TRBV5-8 TGTGCCAGCAGCCGGACAGGGGACCCTTCCTCTGGAAACACCATATATTTT CASSRTGDPSSGNTIYF
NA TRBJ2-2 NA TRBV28 TGTGCCAGCATACCAGGGGTCAACACCGGGGAGCTGTTTTTT CASIPGVNTGELFF
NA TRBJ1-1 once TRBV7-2 TGTGCCAGCAGCTTAGCGAACAGTAACACTGAAGCTTTCTTT CASSLANSNTEAFF
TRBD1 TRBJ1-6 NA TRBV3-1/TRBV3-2 TGTGCCAGCAGCCCTAAGGGACAGGGCTCCTATAATTCACCCCTCCACTTT CASSPKGQGSYNSPLHF
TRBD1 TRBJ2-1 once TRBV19 TGTGCCAGTACGAGTACAGGGGCCTCCTACAATGAGCAGTTCTTC CASTSTGASYNEQFF
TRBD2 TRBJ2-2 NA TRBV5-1 TGCGCCAGCAGCTCACGGGGGGTAGACACCGGGGAGCTGTTTTTT CASSSRGVDTGELFF
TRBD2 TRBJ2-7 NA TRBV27 TGTGCCAGCAGAGAGCCGGGGGGATCCTCCTACGAGCAGTACTTC CASREPGGSSYEQYF